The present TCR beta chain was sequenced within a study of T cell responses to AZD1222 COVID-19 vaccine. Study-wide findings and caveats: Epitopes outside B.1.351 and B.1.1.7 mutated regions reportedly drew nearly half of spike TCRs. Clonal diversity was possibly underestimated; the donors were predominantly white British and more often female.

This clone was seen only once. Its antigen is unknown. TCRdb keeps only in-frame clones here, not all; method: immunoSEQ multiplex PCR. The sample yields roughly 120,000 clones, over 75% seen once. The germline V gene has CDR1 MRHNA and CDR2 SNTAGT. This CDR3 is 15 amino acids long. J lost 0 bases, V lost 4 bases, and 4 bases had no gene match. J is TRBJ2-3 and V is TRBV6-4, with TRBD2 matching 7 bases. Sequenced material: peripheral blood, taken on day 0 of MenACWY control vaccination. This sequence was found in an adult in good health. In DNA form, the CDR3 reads TGTGCCAGCAGTGTTGGGGGGGAGAGCACAGATACGCAGTATTTT. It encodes CASSVGGESTDTQYF.